The 16 T cell receptor beta chains listed next were all sequenced from one sample in a study of cytomegalovirus exposure and HLA in healthy donors. Some clones are missing from TCRdb's copy, which holds only in-frame ones; the method was immunoSEQ multiplex PCR. This sample has under 250,000 clones, with over 65% found just once. Sequenced input: PBMCs. The receptor source for this set is a woman aged 18-35 years in good health and CMV-seronegative.

This clone was picked up a small number of times. V and J are TRBV7-2 and TRBJ2-7, with TRBD2 identical over 11 bases. Germline V gene sequence: CDR1 SGHTA, CDR2 FQGNSA. The V and J ends lost 7 bases and 5 bases, in that order; junction bases with no gene match: 10. This CDR3 comprises 15 residues. The CDR3 nucleotides are TGTGCCAGCACCTTTAGCGGGAGGGCGATCGACGAGCAGTACTTC. It encodes CASTFSGRAIDEQYF.

V is TRBV23-1 and J is TRBJ2-1; D is tentatively TRBD1 or TRBD2 (6 bases each). TRBV23-1 is given ORF status, its function remaining uncertain. The V end was cut by 9 bases, the J end by 9 bases, with 21 bases between. This CDR3 region has 14 residues. The CDR3 sequence: CASARERPRGEQFF. The CDR3 DNA reads as TGCGCCAGTGCCCGGGAGCGGCCCAGGGGTGAGCAGTTCTTC.

The chain is built from TRBV9 and TRBJ2-6; maybe TRBD2 (6 bases). This CDR3 has 17 residues. Trimming took off 4 bases at V and 0 bases at J, with 14 bases between the two ends. Germline V gene lookup returns CDR1 SGDLS and CDR2 YYNGEE. The CDR3 region is CASSLPSVVSGANVLTF. The DNA for the CDR3 is TGTGCCAGCAGCCTCCCTAGCGTGGTCTCTGGGGCCAACGTCCTGACTTTC.

This chain uses TRBV6-5 with TRBJ2-7, with a tentative D call TRBD1 (5 bases). Germline assignment: CDR1 MNHEY and CDR2 SVGAGI. V shed 6 bases and J shed 5 bases, with 14 bases lying between them. The CDR3 spans 13 residues. The CDR3 region is CASRSTGYNEQYF. The CDR3 DNA reads as TGTGCCAGCAGGTCTACAGGTTATAACGAGCAGTACTTC.

V usage is TRBV5-1 and J usage is TRBJ2-7; the match to TRBD1 covers 8 bases. Trimming took 4 bases from V and 3 from J; bases not matched to a gene: 6. The CDR3 runs to 14 residues. Germline CDR1 and CDR2: SGHRS and YFSETQ. The CDR3 DNA follows: TGCGCCAGCAGCGCGACAGGGGTACTCTACGAGCAGTACTTC. This gives the protein CASSATGVLYEQYF.

The chain is built from TRBV27 and TRBJ2-5; maybe TRBD1 (5 bases). This CDR3 is built from 15 residues. V was clipped by 4 bases and J by 4 bases, with 16 bases between them. Germline CDR1 is MNHEY and CDR2 is SMNVEV (reference sequence). The CDR3 DNA reads TGTGCCAGCAGTTCCCCAGGGCTTTTCCCAGAGACCCAGTACTTC. Amino acids: CASSSPGLFPETQYF.

The V call is TRBV9, the J call TRBJ1-3; no definite D call. The CDR3 sequence is 13 residues long. Germline CDR1 SGDLS, CDR2 YYNGEE. Trimming took off 2 bases at V and 4 bases at J, with 7 bases between the two ends. The CDR3 spells CASSVTAGNTIYF. The CDR3 nucleotides read TGTGCCAGCAGCGTCACAGCGGGAAACACCATATATTTT.

This clone appeared a single time. The chain combines TRBV5-6 with TRBJ2-7; a possible D gene is TRBD1 (6 bases). CDR1 is SGHDT, CDR2 YYEEEE, per germline. The CDR3 contains 13 residues. V gave up 4 bases and J gave up 2 bases, with 10 bases separating them. Here the CDR3 reads CASSTGTPYEQYF. CDR3 DNA: TGTGCCAGCAGCACAGGGACACCCTACGAGCAGTACTTC.

The chain joins TRBV5-6 to TRBJ1-1, with a weak D call TRBD1 (6 bases). The germline V and J ends were trimmed by 6 bases and 1 base, with 13 bases remaining between them. CDR1 is SGHDT, CDR2 YYEEEE, per germline. CDR3 length equals 14 residues. CDR3: CASTRGSTNTEAFF. In DNA, the CDR3 is TGTGCCAGCACCAGGGGCAGCACGAACACTGAAGCTTTCTTT.

This chain uses TRBV2 with TRBJ2-7; 10 nucleotides line up with TRBD1. Germline V gene lookup returns CDR1 SNHLY and CDR2 FYNNEI. J lost 0 bases, V lost 6 bases, and 5 bases had no gene match. This CDR3 has 15 residues. For the CDR3, the DNA is TGTGCCAGCAGAAGACAGGGGGCGAGCTCCTACGAGCAGTACTTC. Amino acids: CASRRQGASSYEQYF.

This CDR3 reads CASSSASLMLLAKNIQYF. Here the CDR3 DNA reads TGCGCCAGCAGCTCGGCCTCCCTAATGTTACTAGCCAAAAACATTCAGTACTTC. This chain joins TRBV4-1 and TRBJ2-4; D is unclear. V was trimmed by 5 bases and J by 0 bases, leaving 20 bases between them. Germline values: CDR1 MGHRA, CDR2 YSYEKL. CDR3 length: 18 residues.

This chain connects TRBV18 to TRBJ2-3; TRBD1 matches at 7 bases. The J call may be in error: the DNA end matches TRBJ1-5 better. Germline lookup yields CDR1 KGHSH and CDR2 LQKENI. The CDR3 covers 11 residues. The CDR3 nucleotides are TGTGCCAGCCCCGGACAGGCGAGGCAGCATTTT. As protein: CASPGQARQHF.

The V and J genes are TRBV19 and TRBJ1-2; 10 bases map to TRBD1. Trimming at V came to 7 bases and at J to 2 bases, leaving 7 bases not matched to a gene. This CDR3 has 15 residues. Germline V gives CDR1 LNHDA, CDR2 SQIVND (reference sequence). The DNA for the CDR3 is TGTGCCAGTAATCCATCGGGACAGGGGAACTATGGCTACACCTTC. Its protein is CASNPSGQGNYGYTF. Full variable domain (outside the CDR3, taken from reference TRBV19 and TRBJ1-2): DGGITQSPKYLFRKEGQNVTLSCEQNLNHDAMYWYRQDPGQGLRLIYYSQIVNDFQKGDIAEGYSVSREKKESFPLTVTSAQKNPTAFYLCASNPSGQGNYGYTFGSGTRLTVV.

The gene calls are TRBV7-9 and TRBJ2-1, with D hard to call. The germline gives CDR1 SEHNR, CDR2 FQNEAQ (reference sequence). V dropped 5 bases and J dropped 7 bases, with 9 bases sitting between them. The CDR3 loop spans 12 amino acids. This CDR3 reads CASSGNKNEQFF. The DNA of the CDR3 is TGTGCCAGCAGCGGAAACAAGAATGAGCAGTTCTTC.

This clone was picked up a small number of times. V usage is TRBV6-8 and J usage is TRBJ1-5; D is undetermined. From germline, CDR1 is MNHGY and CDR2 SAAAGT. V lost 0 bases and J 6 bases, leaving 3 bases between the germline ends. The CDR3 totals 12 residues. CDR3 coding DNA: TGTGCCAGCAGTTACTCAGGTCAGCCCCAGCATTTT. Translation gives CASSYSGQPQHF.

This clone appeared once. The chain employs TRBV28 and TRBJ1-5; 8 bases align to TRBD1. The germline gives CDR1 MDHEN, CDR2 SYDVKM. The CDR3 has 15 residues. V was pared by 3 bases and J by 4 bases, with 5 bases of the junction left unmatched. The DNA of the CDR3 is TGTGCCAGCAGTTTTGGGGACAGGCCTAATCAGCCCCAGCATTTT. Protein sequence: CASSFGDRPNQPQHF.